These 9 T cell receptor beta chains share one sample of origin, sequenced in a study of T-cell reconstitution after alpha-beta-depleted transplantation in children. The TCRbeta library incorporated unique molecular identifiers. TCRdb redid the calling of the PCR reads with MiXCR, one entry per CDR3 protein. The sample includes around 450,000 distinct CDR3 sequences, roughly two fifths seen only once; the top ten take 27%. The source was PBMCs, collected before TCRalphabeta/CD19-depleted stem cell transplant. Source of these receptors: a girl aged 2 to 9 with aplastic anemia, due to receive a stem cell transplant.

The chain has TRBV11-2 and TRBJ2-7; D call uncertain. V was clipped by 5 bases and J by 3 bases, with 2 bases between them. CDR1 and CDR2 (germline): SGHAT, FQNNGV. The CDR3 contains 10 residues. CDR3 sequence (DNA): TGTGCCAGCAGCAACTACGAGCAGTACTTC. It yields the protein CASSNYEQYF.

The rearrangement uses TRBV6-5 and TRBJ2-5; the D call may be TRBD1 or TRBD2 (6 bases each). In germline, CDR1 is MNHEY, CDR2 SVGAGI. The CDR3 has 15 amino acids. Trimming removed 0 bases at V and 5 bases at J, with 13 bases between. The CDR3 here is CASSYSKRGPETQYF. The CDR3 bases are TGTGCCAGCAGTTACTCGAAACGGGGGCCGGAGACCCAGTACTTC.

The rearrangement joins TRBV2 to TRBJ2-3; D is unclear. The CDR3 loop spans 17 amino acids. Trimming shortened V by 0 bases and J by 0 bases, and 13 bases separated the two germline ends. The V gene's germline CDR1 is SNHLY and CDR2 FYNNEI. CDR3: CASSEAQYMVSTDTQYF. The CDR3 DNA reads as TGTGCCAGCAGTGAAGCGCAGTATATGGTTAGCACAGATACGCAGTATTTT.

V gene TRBV10-3 combines with J gene TRBJ2-3, with D hard to call. V lost 2 bases, J lost 3 bases, and 12 bases lay in between. The length of the CDR3 is 15 residues. Germline assignment: CDR1 ENHRY and CDR2 SYGVKD. The CDR3 nucleotides are TGTGCCATCAGTGAGGGCCAGCACACTACAGATACGCAGTATTTT. Translation: CAISEGQHTTDTQYF.

This clonotype was counted many times. The gene calls are TRBV7-9 and TRBJ2-7; D unresolved. The CDR3 is 14 amino acids. Germline V gene lookup returns CDR1 SEHNR and CDR2 FQNEAQ (reference sequence). Trimming removed 1 base at V and 0 bases at J, with 7 bases between. The DNA of the CDR3 is TGTGCCAGCAGCTTAGTGCCGATCTCCTACGAGCAGTACTTC. Translation gives CASSLVPISYEQYF.

This clonotype was recorded a few times. The chain recombines TRBV20-1 with TRBJ2-3, with 8 nucleotides matching TRBD2. The CDR3 sequence is 15 residues long. Germline-derived CDR1 and CDR2 are DFQATT and SNEGSKA (reference sequence). V lost 3 bases and J lost 1; bases outside the gene matches: 6. Here the CDR3 reads CSASGWREGTDTQYF. CDR3 bases: TGCAGTGCTAGTGGGTGGCGGGAGGGCACAGATACGCAGTATTTT.

This clonotype was seen at least ten times. The chain couples TRBV7-2 to TRBJ2-5; 7 nucleotides agree with TRBD1. Germline V gene lookup returns CDR1 SGHTA and CDR2 FQGNSA. The CDR3 sequence is 15 residues long. V shed 1 base, J shed 5 bases, and the junction held 7 bases outside the gene matches. This chain's CDR3 is CASSLVDRRAETQYF. The DNA for the CDR3 is TGTGCCAGCAGCTTAGTGGACAGGCGGGCGGAGACCCAGTACTTC.

This clonotype was counted a few times. This rearrangement joins TRBV20-1 to TRBJ2-1; D perhaps matches TRBD2 (5 bases). Germline V gene lookup returns CDR1 DFQATT and CDR2 SNEGSKA (reference sequence). The CDR3 contains 15 residues. The V end was cut by 4 bases, the J end by 9 bases, with 22 bases between. CDR3 region: CSAILVIAQHTEQFF. CDR3 bases: TGCAGTGCTATATTAGTAATAGCGCAACACACTGAGCAGTTCTTC.

This clonotype has only one observation. The V and J genes are TRBV6-1 and TRBJ1-2; maybe TRBD1 (6 bases). The CDR3 is 14 residues long. Germline CDR1 is MNHNS and CDR2 is SASEGT. Trimming shortened V by 6 bases and J by 4 bases, and 15 bases separated the two germline ends. DNA for the CDR3: TGTGCCAGCAGGCAGGGGTTTAGTTCCTATGGCTACACCTTC. Protein sequence: CASRQGFSSYGYTF.